Presented here are 20 T cell receptor beta chains from one specimen sequenced in a study of cytomegalovirus exposure and HLA in healthy donors (dated by TCRdb to the late 2010s). Receptors were amplified or captured by the immunoSEQ multiplex PCR assay. A mixture of 60 forward primers for TCR Vbeta segments and 13 reverse primers for TCR Jbeta segments was used in the multiplex PCR. The source is immuneACCESS, and TCRdb retained only in-frame sequences with V and J called. Part of the clones is not carried over; for the studies checked, unresolved V genes explain less than half of this, and the remainder is unexplained. The sample has around 130,000 clones on record, 77% of them singletons. Under 6.5% of the sample is held by the ten biggest clonotypes. Sequencing was performed on PBMCs. These receptors came from a man aged 18 to 29 in good health and CMV-seropositive.

V is TRBV4-1 and J is TRBJ1-3; tentatively, D is TRBD1 (5 bases). CDR3 size: 17 residues. Germline CDR1 MGHRA, CDR2 YSYEKL. Trimming pared 3 bases from V and 1 base from J, leaving 16 bases between. The CDR3 is CASSHPAEGSSGNTIYF. As DNA, the CDR3 is TGCGCCAGCAGCCACCCCGCGGAGGGGTCTTCTGGAAACACCATATATTTT.

This chain links TRBV5-6 with TRBJ1-2; D possibly corresponds to TRBD1 (5 bases). Trimming stripped 4 bases from V and 8 bases from J, with 33 bases between. Germline loops: CDR1 SGHDT, CDR2 YYEEEE. The CDR3 has 19 amino acids. CDR3 coding DNA: TGTGCCAGCAGCCATATTCGCGGAGGGGACCTCGGGCTATTCGACGGCTACACCTTC. This gives the protein CASSHIRGGDLGLFDGYTF.

The V call is TRBV2, the J call TRBJ2-2; 7 bases fit TRBD2. The J segment lost 0 bases and the V segment lost 3 bases, leaving 10 bases of the junction unmatched. Germline V CDR1 and CDR2: SNHLY, FYNNEI. This CDR3 contains 18 residues. CDR3: CASSEWVSGETNTGELFF. As DNA, the CDR3 is TGTGCCAGCAGTGAGTGGGTGAGCGGGGAGACGAACACCGGGGAGCTGTTTTTT.

The J gene is TRBJ1-2, the V gene TRBV19, with D maybe TRBD1 (6 bases). Germline CDR1 reads LNHDA; CDR2 reads SQIVND (reference sequence). Trimming stripped 11 bases from V and 2 bases from J, with 21 bases between. CDR3 size: 15 residues. CDR3 DNA: TGTGCCTCCGCGGACAGAACAAGTTCCAACTATGGCTACACCTTC. The encoded protein is CASADRTSSNYGYTF.

The chain recombines TRBV5-1 with TRBJ2-5, with 11 bases aligning to TRBD2. Trimming cost V 5 bases and J 4 bases; bases outside gene matches: 16. The CDR3 has 18 residues. Germline CDR1 is SGHRS and CDR2 is YFSETQ. CDR3 residues: CASSSLGDPGTSGETQYF. The CDR3 DNA follows: TGCGCCAGCAGTTCCCTGGGGGACCCCGGGACTAGCGGAGAGACCCAGTACTTC.

V and J are TRBV5-1 and TRBJ2-5; a possible D gene is TRBD2 (6 bases). V was trimmed by 0 bases and J by 2 bases, leaving 14 bases between them. Germline V gene sequence: CDR1 SGHRS, CDR2 YFSETQ. This CDR3 comprises 16 residues. The CDR3 reads CASSLVLGGVQETQYF. CDR3 nucleotide sequence: TGCGCCAGCAGCTTGGTTTTGGGCGGGGTACAAGAGACCCAGTACTTC. Full variable domain (remainder filled in from reference TRBV5-1 and TRBJ2-5): KAGVTQTPRYLIKTRGQQVTLSCSPISGHRSVSWYQQTPGQGLQFLFEYFSETQRNKGNFPGRFSGRQFSNSRSEMNVSTLELGDSALYLCASSLVLGGVQETQYFGPGTRLLVL.

V usage is TRBV6-5 and J usage is TRBJ2-3, with a possible D match to TRBD2 (6 bases). The V and J ends lost 0 bases and 4 bases respectively, with 8 bases between them. The CDR3 totals 14 residues. Germline V gives CDR1 MNHEY, CDR2 SVGAGI. The DNA of the CDR3 is TGTGCCAGCAGTTACTCTGGGGAGGCAGATACGCAGTATTTT. Translated, it gives CASSYSGEADTQYF.

The CDR3 sequence is CAWNLGQGEYEQYF. The CDR3 DNA follows: TGTGCCTGGAACTTGGGACAGGGGGAGTACGAGCAGTACTTC. This chain joins TRBV30 and TRBJ2-7, with 11 bases fitting TRBD1. CDR1 and CDR2 from the germline V gene are GTSNPN and SVGIG (reference sequence). The trim removed 4 bases at V and 4 bases at J, leaving 6 bases unmatched. The CDR3 is 14 amino acids.

The chain is built from TRBV6-4 and TRBJ2-1, with 11 bases lining up with TRBD2. J gave up 6 bases and V 0 bases, and 1 base lay outside the gene matches. Germline CDR1 is MRHNA and CDR2 is SNTAGT. The CDR3 loop spans 15 amino acids. The CDR3 DNA is TGTGCCAGCAGTGACTCTAGCGGGGGGGCCAATGAGCAGTTCTTC. Amino acid sequence: CASSDSSGGANEQFF.

This chain uses TRBV19 with TRBJ2-1; TRBD2 might be the D (6 bases). CDR3 length equals 13 residues. The V gene lost 3 bases and the J gene lost 7 bases, with 10 bases spanning the gap. CDR1 LNHDA and CDR2 SQIVND come from the germline V gene (reference sequence). The CDR3 DNA reads as TGTGCCAGTAGTATCGGTCGGGAGAATGAGCAGTTCTTC. This translates into CASSIGRENEQFF.

The V gene is TRBV5-6, the J gene TRBJ2-7; 8 nucleotides match TRBD1. The germline V gene encodes CDR1 SGHDT and CDR2 YYEEEE. V dropped 7 bases and J dropped 3; count of bases not matched to a gene: 9. This CDR3 comprises 14 residues. The CDR3 DNA is TGTGCCAGCGGCGGAGACAGGGGCTTCTACGAGCAGTACTTC. Protein product: CASGGDRGFYEQYF.

This sequence joins TRBV7-2 and TRBJ2-5; a weak D match, TRBD1 (6 bases). Trimming took 5 bases from V and 1 from J, leaving 11 bases between them. This CDR3 contains 14 residues. In germline, CDR1 is SGHTA, CDR2 FQGNSA. The CDR3 DNA reads TGTGCCAGCAGCGGCGGACAGTTCCAAGAGACCCAGTACTTC. Translating it yields CASSGGQFQETQYF.

The chain employs TRBV30 and TRBJ2-7; TRBD2 might be the D (6 bases). Germline V gives CDR1 GTSNPN, CDR2 SVGIG (reference sequence). Trimming removed 0 bases from V and 4 bases from J, with 7 bases in between. This CDR3 is built from 12 residues. The CDR3 here is CAWSVEGYEQYF. DNA of the CDR3: TGTGCCTGGAGTGTGGAGGGTTACGAGCAGTACTTC.

The CDR3 region has the DNA TGTGCCAGCAGCTTAGAAACCGGGACTAGCGGGGGGGCCGTGCCAGATACGCAGTATTTT. Protein sequence: CASSLETGTSGGAVPDTQYF. The chain employs TRBV11-2 and TRBJ2-3; 16 bases match TRBD2. The CDR3 sequence is 20 residues long. Germline trimming cut 0 bases from V and 4 bases from J; bases unmatched to any gene: 10. The germline V gene has CDR1 SGHAT and CDR2 FQNNGV.

The rearrangement uses TRBV29-1 and TRBJ2-3, with 11 positions matching TRBD2. The junction had 3 bases not matched to a gene; V was cut back by 1 base and J by 0 bases. The CDR3 has 16 amino acids. The V gene's germline CDR1 is SQVTM and CDR2 ANQGSEA. Here the CDR3 reads CSVEVGLAASTDTQYF. CDR3 bases: TGCAGCGTTGAAGTGGGACTAGCGGCAAGCACAGATACGCAGTATTTT.

This rearrangement joins TRBV5-4 to TRBJ1-2; 8 bases are shared with TRBD1. Unmatched junction bases numbered 6, after V lost 3 bases and J lost 2 bases. Germline-derived CDR1 and CDR2 are SGHNT and YYREEE (reference sequence). CDR3 length: 15 amino acids. The CDR3 DNA is TGTGCCAGCAGCTCCTGGACAGGGTCGAACTATGGCTACACCTTC. Its protein product is CASSSWTGSNYGYTF.

The rearrangement links TRBV19 to TRBJ2-1, with D unclear. The CDR3 is 14 residues long. Trimming pared 9 bases from V and 4 bases from J, leaving 16 bases between. Germline CDR1 and CDR2: LNHDA and SQIVND (reference sequence). CDR3 loop: CASTPQAPYNEQFF. CDR3 nucleotides: TGTGCCAGCACCCCTCAAGCGCCGTACAATGAGCAGTTCTTC.

J is TRBJ1-2 and V is TRBV19; no clear D gene. CDR1 and CDR2 from the germline V gene are LNHDA and SQIVND (reference sequence). Deletions cut 4 bases from V and 1 base from J, with 10 bases between. This CDR3 has 14 residues. The CDR3 bases are TGTGCCAGTAGTACAGATTGGAGTAACTATGGCTACACCTTC. This encodes CASSTDWSNYGYTF.

The CDR3 region is CASRETGGNSPLHF. CDR3 coding DNA: TGTGCCAGCAGAGAGACAGGGGGTAATTCACCCCTCCACTTT. The rearrangement uses TRBV6-1 and TRBJ1-6; 9 bases match TRBD1. The V gene's germline CDR1 is MNHNS and CDR2 SASEGT. V lost 6 bases, J lost 6 bases, and 3 bases stayed unmatched. The CDR3 consists of 14 residues.

This clone showed up just a few times. The chain couples TRBV10-3 to TRBJ1-1; D gene unclear. The CDR3 length is 14 residues. V lost 0 bases, J lost 1 base, and 6 bases lay in between. Germline V gene sequence: CDR1 ENHRY, CDR2 SYGVKD. This CDR3 is CAISESGGNTEAFF. Here the CDR3 DNA reads TGTGCCATCAGTGAGTCGGGAGGGAACACTGAAGCTTTCTTT.